The clone carrying this TCR beta chain was detected ten times or more. The antigen is undetermined. Unique molecular identifiers featured in how the TCRbeta library was prepared. TCRdb ran MiXCR on the PCR reads and lists one entry per CDR3 protein. The table has around 700,000 distinct CDR3 sequences, under 15% seen once. These data belong to a study of T-cell reconstitution after alpha-beta-depleted transplantation in children. Regarding the study as a whole: The study traced high day-60 TCRbeta diversity in some patients to surviving recipient T cells and thymic progenitors. T cells produced anew were the main source of T-cell counts and diversity one year after transplant. Reportedly, alpha-beta T cells present about two months post-transplant originated from several hundred expanded clones of graft origin.

Trimming removed 1 base from V and 7 bases from J, with 15 bases in between. This CDR3 has 15 residues. The germline gives CDR1 SGHRS, CDR2 YFSETQ. The clonotype was recovered from a girl aged 2 to 10 with congenital amegakaryocytic thrombocytopenia, due to receive a stem cell transplant. The material was PBMCs, obtained before TCRalphabeta/CD19-depleted stem cell transplant. The rearrangement links TRBV5-1 to TRBJ1-5; D is unclear. The CDR3 is CASSLWPRGGQPQHF. The DNA for the CDR3 is TGCGCCAGCAGCTTGTGGCCCCGGGGAGGGCAGCCCCAGCATTTT.